Given below is one T cell receptor beta chain in context. Germline-derived CDR1 and CDR2 are MNHEY and SMNVEV (reference sequence). V shed 6 bases, J shed 5 bases, and the junction held 6 bases outside the gene matches. CDR3 length: 13 residues. This PCR relied on a set of 60 Vbeta primers and 13 Jbeta primers. The method was immunoSEQ multiplex PCR; TCRdb's version includes in-frame clones alone and lacks a portion of them. Among around 180,000 clones listed, around 80% were seen once. These data come from a study of cytomegalovirus exposure and HLA in healthy donors. The TCR was taken from a young man in good health and CMV-seronegative. The gene calls are TRBV27 and TRBJ2-5; 7 nucleotides align to TRBD1. The specimen sequenced was PBMCs. CDR3 protein: CASRRDRWETQYF. In DNA form, the CDR3 reads TGTGCCAGCAGACGGGACAGATGGGAGACCCAGTACTTC.